The 25 T cell receptor beta chains below all came from one sample that was sequenced in a study of blood T cell repertoires in COVID-19. Assay used: immunoSEQ multiplex PCR; TCRdb lists only in-frame clones, some missing. The data show 110,000 to 150,000 clones, roughly 79% seen once. Input material: peripheral blood. These receptor sequences come from a man aged 45-65 years with active or convalescent COVID-19.

The chain recombines TRBV7-9 with TRBJ2-7; D is possibly TRBD2 (6 bases). Trimming stripped 7 bases from V and 3 bases from J, with 13 bases between. The CDR3 covers 13 residues. CDR1 is SEHNR, CDR2 FQNEAQ, per germline (reference sequence). CDR3 bases: TGTGCCAGCACCCCGGGGGATAGCTACGAGCAGTACTTC. Encoded protein: CASTPGDSYEQYF.

Only a few counts were recorded for this clone. The CDR3 region is CASSPGQSRTEAFF. CDR3 sequence (DNA): TGTGCCAGCTCACCCGGACAATCGAGGACTGAAGCTTTCTTT. The V call is TRBV18, the J call TRBJ1-1; D is perhaps TRBD1 (5 bases). There are 14 residues in the CDR3. Trimming shortened V by 3 bases and J by 5 bases, and 13 bases separated the two germline ends. CDR1 KGHSH and CDR2 LQKENI come from the germline V gene.

The chain uses TRBV6-5 and TRBJ1-5; 7 nucleotides match TRBD1. Germline trimming cut 6 bases from V and 1 base from J; bases unmatched to any gene: 6. Looked up from germline, CDR1 is MNHEY and CDR2 is SVGAGI. This CDR3 region has 15 residues. The CDR3 DNA reads TGTGCCAGCAGCGCCCGGGACAGCAGCAATCAGCCCCAGCATTTT. As protein: CASSARDSSNQPQHF.

V gene TRBV6-5 combines with J gene TRBJ2-2; D remains ambiguous. In germline, CDR1 is MNHEY, CDR2 SVGAGI. The V end was cut by 0 bases, the J end by 0 bases, with 5 bases between. This CDR3 is built from 15 residues. The DNA of the CDR3 is TGTGCCAGCAGTTACTCGCGCGCGAACACCGGGGAGCTGTTTTTT. This codes for CASSYSRANTGELFF.

V usage is TRBV6-6 and J usage is TRBJ2-7; 7 nucleotides match TRBD1. The CDR3 covers 16 residues. Trimming removed 0 bases from V and 2 bases from J; junction bases left unmatched: 7. Looked up from germline, CDR1 is MNHNY and CDR2 is SVGAGI (reference sequence). CDR3 region: CASSYSWDSGPYEQYF. The CDR3, as DNA: TGTGCCAGCAGTTACTCCTGGGACAGCGGCCCCTACGAGCAGTACTTC.

A few counts support this clone. V is TRBV25-1 and J is TRBJ1-6; no clear D. Germline CDR1 reads MGHDK; CDR2 reads SYGVNS. This CDR3 contains 13 residues. The V and J ends lost 0 bases and 9 bases respectively, with 6 bases between them. Here the CDR3 DNA reads TGTGCCAGCAGTGAATACGGAGTTTCACCCCTCCACTTT. It codes for CASSEYGVSPLHF.

The CDR3 loop is CASSDSMAGPPYEQFF. CDR3 coding DNA: TGTGCCAGCAGTGACTCGATGGCAGGGCCCCCCTATGAGCAGTTCTTC. This rearrangement joins TRBV6-4 to TRBJ2-1; possibly TRBD1 for D (5 bases). V lost 0 bases to trimming and J lost 8 bases, with 17 bases between them. CDR1 MRHNA and CDR2 SNTAGT come from the germline V gene. The CDR3 loop spans 16 amino acids.

This chain uses TRBV7-2 with TRBJ2-1, with TRBD2 identical over 14 bases. V dropped 5 bases and J dropped 5; count of bases not matched to a gene: 8. CDR3 length equals 17 residues. The germline V gene encodes CDR1 SGHTA and CDR2 FQGNSA. The DNA of the CDR3 is TGTGCCAGCAGCCCGGGGACTAGCGGGAGAATCGACAATGAGCAGTTCTTC. This sequence encodes CASSPGTSGRIDNEQFF. Variable domain in full (rest from reference TRBV7-2 and TRBJ2-1): GAGVSQSPSNKVTEKGKDVELRCDPISGHTALYWYRQSLGQGLEFLIYFQGNSAPDKSGLPSDRFSAERTGGSVSTLTIQRTQQEDSAVYLCASSPGTSGRIDNEQFFGPGTRLTVL.

This clone was picked up many times. The J gene is TRBJ1-1, the V gene TRBV7-2; D gene ambiguous. Trimming removed 1 base from V and 5 bases from J, with 11 bases in between. CDR1 and CDR2 from the germline V gene are SGHTA and FQGNSA. The length of the CDR3 is 14 residues. The CDR3 region is CASSLVSTETEAFF. The CDR3 DNA reads as TGTGCCAGCAGCTTAGTTTCCACGGAGACTGAAGCTTTCTTT. Supplemented by reference TRBV7-2 and TRBJ1-1, the full variable domain reads GAGVSQSPSNKVTEKGKDVELRCDPISGHTALYWYRQSLGQGLEFLIYFQGNSAPDKSGLPSDRFSAERTGGSVSTLTIQRTQQEDSAVYLCASSLVSTETEAFFGQGTRLTVV.

CDR3 amino acids: CASSLTPRRDRGPNEQFF. CDR3 in DNA: TGTGCCAGCAGCTTAACCCCGAGACGGGACAGGGGGCCGAATGAGCAGTTCTTC. V gene TRBV7-8 combines with J gene TRBJ2-1; TRBD1 agrees at 12 bases. Germline V CDR1 and CDR2: SGHVS, FQNEAQ. With V trimmed by 2 bases and J by 7 bases, 12 bases remained unmatched. CDR3 length: 18 residues.

The chain employs TRBV7-2 and TRBJ2-6; weak D call: TRBD1 (6 bases). This CDR3 region has 16 residues. V lost 6 bases and J 4 bases, leaving 16 bases between the germline ends. Germline CDR1 and CDR2: SGHTA and FQGNSA. DNA of the CDR3: TGTGCCAGCAGGGGGGCACAATTGGCAGGGGCCAACGTCCTGACTTTC. This encodes CASRGAQLAGANVLTF.

This chain joins TRBV7-3 and TRBJ1-6; D is uncertain. Germline-derived CDR1 and CDR2 are SGHTA and FQGTGA. The CDR3 is made up of 13 amino acids. V lost 5 bases and J 10 bases, leaving 12 bases between the germline ends. Here the CDR3 reads CASSPQPGSPLHF. CDR3 coding DNA: TGTGCCAGCAGCCCTCAACCGGGGTCACCCCTCCACTTT.

This chain joins TRBV7-3 and TRBJ2-1; TRBD2 matches at 14 bases. Germline V lookup: CDR1 SGHTA, CDR2 FQGTGA. V lost 1 base and J lost 3; bases outside the gene matches: 5. The CDR3 spans 18 residues. The CDR3 loop is CASSLRLAGGPYYNEQFF. The CDR3 coding sequence is TGTGCCAGCAGCTTAAGACTAGCGGGAGGGCCTTACTACAATGAGCAGTTCTTC.

The chain is built from TRBV27 and TRBJ2-1; TRBD1 agrees at 7 bases. This CDR3 has 13 residues. Trimming took 5 bases from V and 9 from J; bases not matched to a gene: 7. Per germline, CDR1 MNHEY and CDR2 SMNVEV (reference sequence). The CDR3 loop reads CASSKGASGEQFF. In DNA form, the CDR3 reads TGTGCCAGCAGTAAGGGGGCTTCAGGTGAGCAGTTCTTC.

V and J are TRBV6-5 and TRBJ2-7; unclear D gene. Germline lookup yields CDR1 MNHEY and CDR2 SVGAGI. CDR3 length: 16 amino acids. The V and J ends lost 4 bases and 5 bases respectively, with 21 bases between them. The CDR3, as DNA: TGTGCCAGCAGTTCCTCAAAACGGGTTACGGAAAACGAGCAGTACTTC. Amino acids: CASSSSKRVTENEQYF.

This sequence joins TRBV5-6 and TRBJ2-7; 7 positions agree with TRBD2. CDR1 SGHDT and CDR2 YYEEEE come from the germline V gene. The CDR3 totals 16 residues. Trimming took 0 bases from V and 2 from J; bases not matched to a gene: 8. Here the CDR3 reads CASSLEIGLVTYEQYF. The CDR3 DNA sequence: TGTGCCAGCAGCTTGGAGATTGGACTAGTTACCTACGAGCAGTACTTC.

This chain joins TRBV6-5 and TRBJ2-1; a possible D gene is TRBD2 (6 bases). Germline V gene lookup returns CDR1 MNHEY and CDR2 SVGAGI. Trimming removed 0 bases from V and 0 bases from J, with 9 bases in between. This CDR3 is built from 16 residues. CDR3 protein: CASSYSEEGSYNEQFF. In DNA, the CDR3 is TGTGCCAGCAGTTACTCGGAGGAGGGCTCCTACAATGAGCAGTTCTTC.

The chain recombines TRBV29-1 with TRBJ2-5; 12 bases map to TRBD1. The length of the CDR3 is 14 residues. Looked up from germline, CDR1 is SQVTM and CDR2 is ANQGSEA. J gave up 5 bases and V 4 bases, and 5 bases lay outside the gene matches. DNA of the CDR3: TGCAGCGTTGGGGGGACAGGGGGCAGGGAGACCCAGTACTTC. Translating gives CSVGGTGGRETQYF.

In this sample, this clone turned up once. This sequence joins TRBV12-3 or TRBV12-4 and TRBJ1-3, with TRBD1 identical over 9 bases. The junction had 3 bases not matched to a gene; V was cut back by 6 bases and J by 6 bases. CDR3 length: 13 residues. The CDR3: CASSYRGQNTIYF. The CDR3 coding sequence is TGTGCCAGCAGCTACAGGGGGCAAAACACCATATATTTT.

As to this clone: A read error may produce the germline difference seen at one junction end. The genes are TRBV27 and TRBJ2-1; 11 bases fit TRBD2. Germline V gene lookup returns CDR1 MNHEY and CDR2 SMNVEV (reference sequence). This CDR3 contains 18 residues. CDR3 protein: CATSGGTSGPQWGNEQFF. Here the CDR3 DNA reads TGTGCCACCAGTGGGGGGACTAGCGGTCCTCAATGGGGGAATGAGCAGTTCTTC.

The chain is built from TRBV19 and TRBJ2-7, with TRBD1 identical over 8 bases. V lost 3 bases and J lost 6; bases outside the gene matches: 7. CDR1 and CDR2 (germline): LNHDA, SQIVND (reference sequence). This CDR3 contains 14 residues. This CDR3 reads CASSIAAGGTEQYF. CDR3 coding DNA: TGTGCCAGTAGTATCGCGGCAGGGGGCACCGAGCAGTACTTC.

This rearrangement joins TRBV3-1 (or the pseudogene TRBV3-2) to TRBJ2-5, with TRBD1 matching over 7 bases. Germline V gene data show CDR1 as LGHDT and CDR2 as YNNKEL (reference sequence). This CDR3 spans 20 amino acids. Trimming cost V 0 bases and J 2 bases; bases outside gene matches: 18. The CDR3 loop reads CASSQDPSRVDRPSQETQYF. CDR3 nucleotides: TGTGCCAGCAGCCAAGATCCCTCCCGAGTGGACAGGCCCTCACAAGAGACCCAGTACTTC.

V gene TRBV29-1 combines with J gene TRBJ2-7, with D uncertain. Germline loops: CDR1 SQVTM, CDR2 ANQGSEA. Deletions cut 6 bases from V and 6 bases from J, with 12 bases between. The CDR3 runs 11 residues. The CDR3 region has the DNA TGCAGCGTGGTGCAGACTCCCGAGCAGTACTTC. Translating it yields CSVVQTPEQYF.

This clone was detected only once. The chain recombines TRBV6-5 with TRBJ2-2; D unresolved. Deletions cut 2 bases from V and 3 bases from J, with 7 bases between. This CDR3 has 14 amino acids. Germline assignment: CDR1 MNHEY and CDR2 SVGAGI. The CDR3 sequence is CASSYAMDTGELFF. CDR3 DNA: TGTGCCAGCAGTTACGCGATGGACACCGGGGAGCTGTTTTTT.

The CDR3 bases are TGTGCCAGCAACTTCAACACTGAAGCTTTCTTT. Its translation is CASNFNTEAFF. The gene calls are TRBV25-1 and TRBJ1-1; D is uncertain. Germline assignment: CDR1 MGHDK and CDR2 SYGVNS. V lost 7 bases and J lost 2, with 5 bases in between. The CDR3 runs to 11 residues.